This TCR beta chain was observed in a study of OX40 agonist ivuxolimab in advanced cancers. Study summary: As their treatment, patients were administered ivuxolimab, an agonistic anti-OX40 (CD134) antibody. Every 2 weeks, ivuxolimab was infused into the patients intravenously at between 0.01 and 10 mg/kg.

The CDR3 spans 12 residues. Germline V CDR1 and CDR2: SQVTM, ANQGSEA. The ends were cut back, 4 bases at V and 1 base at J, with 6 bases in the middle. Here immunoSEQ multiplex PCR was the method, and the copy in TCRdb shows in-frame clones only, minus some. This table has roughly 70,000 clones, about nine tenths appearing once. The V call is TRBV29-1, the J call TRBJ2-3; D is ambiguous. The sequencing used CD4+ or CD8+ T cells sorted from blood, collected in a trial of the OX40 agonist ivuxolimab. This sequence originates from an adult with an advanced solid tumor such as melanoma, head and neck, liver or kidney cancer. Written as DNA, the CDR3 is TGCAGCGTTGTGGTTGGCACAGATACGCAGTATTTT. This codes for CSVVVGTDTQYF.